These 7 T cell receptor beta chains originate from one sample sequenced in a study of T cell changes during pregnancy in multiple sclerosis. Libraries were prepared by immunoSEQ multiplex PCR; TCRdb keeps only in-frame clonotypes and omits some of them. The profile covers 30,000 to 45,000 clones, with roughly 92% appearing a single time and 1.2% taken by the ten largest. Sequencing was carried out using PBMCs (not recorded whether the cells were cultured). All receptors come from a female donor with multiple sclerosis, enrolled in a pregnancy study.

The chain uses TRBV4-1 and TRBJ2-5; TRBD1 aligns across 12 bases. Germline V gene lookup returns CDR1 MGHRA and CDR2 YSYEKL. The CDR3 covers 16 residues. Trimming took 4 bases from V and 1 from J; bases not matched to a gene: 4. The CDR3: CASSLGQGAPQETQYF. The CDR3 coding sequence is TGCGCCAGCAGCCTGGGACAGGGGGCTCCCCAAGAGACCCAGTACTTC.

This clone was seen just once. The chain combines TRBV27 with TRBJ1-1; weak D call: TRBD1 (5 bases). V lost 2 bases and J 9 bases, leaving 13 bases between the germline ends. The CDR3 is 13 amino acids. CDR1 is MNHEY and CDR2 is SMNVEV in the germline V gene (reference sequence). For the CDR3, the DNA is TGTGCCAGCAGTTTAGTTGTTGGGGCCCAAGCTTTCTTT. Translating it yields CASSLVVGAQAFF.

This chain links TRBV5-6 with TRBJ2-7; D assignment may be TRBD1 or TRBD2 (5 bases each). The germline CDR1 and CDR2 sequences are SGHDT and YYEEEE. The V and J ends lost 5 bases and 4 bases respectively, with 13 bases between them. The CDR3 is 13 amino acids. The CDR3 DNA follows: TGTGCCAGCAGTTTTAATGAGGGGTACGAGCAGTACTTC. Its protein is CASSFNEGYEQYF.

The rearrangement uses TRBV5-6 and TRBJ2-1; D gene unclear. The V end was cut by 4 bases, the J end by 8 bases, with 13 bases between. CDR1 is SGHDT and CDR2 is YYEEEE in the germline V gene. The CDR3 length is 13 residues. This CDR3 reads CASSIRARYEQFF. As DNA, the CDR3 is TGTGCCAGCAGCATACGAGCTCGCTATGAGCAGTTCTTC.

The chain couples TRBV28 to TRBJ1-1; D ambiguous. The CDR3 covers 12 residues. CDR1 is MDHEN, CDR2 SYDVKM, per germline. Trimming shortened V by 7 bases and J by 3 bases, and 9 bases separated the two germline ends. DNA of the CDR3: TGTGCCAGCACAAATTGGGACACTGAAGCTTTCTTT. This codes for CASTNWDTEAFF.

This chain uses TRBV11-3 with TRBJ2-2; D is uncertain. Germline loops: CDR1 SGHNT, CDR2 YENEEA. The CDR3 consists of 13 residues. The germline V and J ends were trimmed by 3 bases and 5 bases, with 7 bases remaining between them. The CDR3 coding sequence is TGTGCCAGCAGCTTTACAGCGACCGGGGAGCTGTTTTTT. Protein sequence: CASSFTATGELFF.

The rearrangement uses TRBV9 and TRBJ2-7, with 7 bases that match TRBD2. With 2 bases clipped from V and 0 bases from J, the junction kept 5 bases outside the gene matches. The CDR3 is 15 residues long. The V gene's germline CDR1 is SGDLS and CDR2 YYNGEE. The CDR3, as DNA: TGTGCCAGCAGCGTCCGGGGGGAGAGCTCCTACGAGCAGTACTTC. Encoded protein: CASSVRGESSYEQYF.